This T cell receptor beta chain derives from a study of CD8 T cells in Susac syndrome. The V gene's germline CDR1 is LGHDT and CDR2 YNNKEL (reference sequence). V lost 2 bases to trimming and J lost 6 bases, with 8 bases between them. The CDR3 consists of 13 residues. cDNA came from approximately 0.5 to 1 ug RNA primed by random hexamers. TCRdb re-derived calls from the immunoSEQ multiplex PCR reads in MiXCR, one entry per CDR3 protein. The sample includes about 210,000 distinct CDR3 sequences, 95% of them seen just once. The multiple sclerosis controls consisted of treatment-naive patients with relapsing-remitting disease, either stable or active. Negative isolation was used for CD8+ and CD4+ T cells and FACS enrichment for TEMRA cells. Remarks on this clonotype: What it binds is unknown.

Overall study findings and caveats: It was acknowledged in the study that the number of individuals who were included in its TCR sequencing and HLA analysis was relatively small.

The chain carries TRBV3-1 and TRBJ1-5; a weak D match, TRBD1 (5 bases). The origin of this receptor is a human donor with multiple sclerosis. Sequenced: CD4+ T cells from PBMCs. Here the CDR3 reads CASSQSGGQPQHF. CDR3 nucleotides: TGTGCCAGCAGCCAATCGGGGGGTCAGCCCCAGCATTTT.